This entry describes one T cell receptor (beta chain). The clone's antigen remains unknown. The input lacks base qualities; no much larger clone sits a single base away. Looking up the germline V gene yields CDR1 SGHDN and CDR2 FVKESK. The CDR3 goes from the cysteine to the phenylalanine over 14 residues. The DNA shown is the 42-base CDR3, in frame from base 1. V is cut by 5 bases and J by 5 bases, and the space between the germline ends is 15 bases. The data belong to a study of technical replicates of blood from several donors (dated by TCRdb to about 2017). Receptor libraries were prepared by the immunoSEQ multiplex PCR assay. TCRdb limited this immuneACCESS table to in-frame rearrangements with V and J called. A share of clones is missing; checked studies link under half to unresolved V genes, and the rest is unexplained. The sample has more than 65,000 clones on record, roughly 92% of them singletons. The ten top clones hold roughly 0.36% of the sample.

The sample taken for sequencing was T cells isolated from PBMCs. Here the chain combines TRBV14 and TRBJ1-1; a weak D assignment points to TRBD1 (6 bases agree). The sequence came from a human donor in good health. The CDR3 has the sequence CASSLRQQGTEAFF. The DNA sequence is given as TGTGCCAGCAGCTTGCGACAGCAGGGGACTGAAGCTTTCTTT.